One and the same sample provided the 2 T cell receptor beta chains below, sequenced in a study of T cell clones after liver transplantation. This table comes from immunoSEQ multiplex PCR, and its TCRdb copy is limited to in-frame clones, with some not included. The sample records nearly 55,000 clones, approximately 84% being singletons. The source material was CD4+ T cells from blood, sampled before liver transplant. These receptors came from a human donor who received a liver transplant.

V usage is TRBV7-3 and J usage is TRBJ2-2; 9 bases are a match to TRBD1. CDR3 length equals 15 residues. Germline V lookup: CDR1 SGHTA, CDR2 FQGTGA. The V gene end was trimmed by 2 bases and the J gene end by 5 bases; junction bases not matched to a gene: 3. The CDR3 loop is CASSLEGQGTGELFF. The DNA of the CDR3 is TGTGCCAGCAGCTTAGAAGGACAGGGGACCGGGGAGCTGTTTTTT. The full variable domain, with the rest looked up from reference TRBV7-3 and TRBJ2-2, is GAGVSQTPSNKVTEKGKYVELRCDPISGHTALYWYRQSLGQGPEFLIYFQGTGAADDSGLPNDRFFAVRPEGSVSTLKIQRTERGDSAVYLCASSLEGQGTGELFFGEGSRLTVL.

This clone was observed once. This chain uses TRBV5-6 with TRBJ1-1, with 8 bases lining up with TRBD1. V was pared by 4 bases and J by 9 bases, with 8 bases of the junction left unmatched. This CDR3 is 13 amino acids long. CDR1 is SGHDT and CDR2 is YYEEEE in the germline V gene. The CDR3 reads CASSRDRTSKAFF. The CDR3 nucleotides read TGTGCCAGCAGCCGGGACAGGACATCAAAAGCTTTCTTT.